These 11 T cell receptor beta chains originate from one sample sequenced in a study of T cell responses to AZD1222 COVID-19 vaccine. Libraries were prepared by immunoSEQ multiplex PCR; TCRdb keeps only in-frame clonotypes and omits some of them. The table records 120,000 to 150,000 clones, around nine tenths of them present only once. Specimen: peripheral blood, collected on day 0 of AZD1222 vaccination. The receptors stem from an adult in good health.

The rearrangement joins TRBV3-1 (or the pseudogene TRBV3-2) to TRBJ1-5; D is undetermined. Trimming left V 4 bases short and J 3 bases short, with 19 bases between. The germline V gene encodes CDR1 LGHDT and CDR2 YNNKEL (reference sequence). The CDR3 runs 17 residues. This CDR3 is CASSPPAETRNNQPQHF. CDR3 sequence (DNA): TGTGCCAGCAGCCCCCCCGCCGAGACTAGAAACAATCAGCCCCAGCATTTT.

Here the CDR3 reads CASSLARGNSGNTIYF. In DNA, the CDR3 is TGTGCCAGCAGCTTAGCCAGGGGGAACTCTGGAAACACCATATATTTT. The chain employs TRBV7-6 and TRBJ1-3; 7 nucleotides agree with TRBD1. The CDR3 runs 16 residues. V dropped 0 bases and J dropped 0; count of bases not matched to a gene: 2. Germline V gene data show CDR1 as SGHVS and CDR2 as FNYEAQ. The whole variable domain, remainder taken from reference TRBV7-6 and TRBJ1-3, is GAGVSQSPRYKVTKRGQDVALRCDPISGHVSLYWYRQALGQGPEFLTYFNYEAQQDKSGLPNDRFSAERPEGSISTLTIQRTEQRDSAMYRCASSLARGNSGNTIYFGEGSWLTVV.

The chain is built from TRBV5-4 and TRBJ2-5; D might be TRBD2 (6 bases). The CDR3 runs to 12 residues. The germline V gene encodes CDR1 SGHNT and CDR2 YYREEE (reference sequence). V was clipped by 7 bases and J by 2 bases, with 9 bases between them. CDR3 sequence: CASSSEQETQYF. In DNA, the CDR3 is TGTGCCAGCTCTAGCGAGCAAGAGACCCAGTACTTC.

CDR3: CAWTSHRVGGRTYEQYF. CDR3 nucleotides: TGTGCCTGGACCTCCCACAGGGTAGGCGGGAGGACCTACGAGCAGTACTTC. V gene TRBV30 combines with J gene TRBJ2-7, with 8 positions matching TRBD2. CDR1 is GTSNPN and CDR2 is SVGIG in the germline V gene (reference sequence). The CDR3 consists of 17 residues. With V trimmed by 4 bases and J by 2 bases, 16 bases remained unmatched. The variable domain in full, completed from reference TRBV30 and TRBJ2-7, reads SQTIHQWPATLVQPVGSPLSLECTVEGTSNPNLYWYRQAAGRGLQLLFYSVGIGQISSEVPQNLSASRPQDRQFILSSKKLLLSDSGFYLCAWTSHRVGGRTYEQYFGPGTRLTVT.

The rearrangement links TRBV28 to TRBJ2-1, with TRBD2 identical over 7 bases. Germline assignment: CDR1 MDHEN and CDR2 SYDVKM. V lost 5 bases and J lost 1; bases outside the gene matches: 11. The CDR3 runs 17 residues. The CDR3 spells CASSADLAEVSYNEQFF. CDR3 sequence (DNA): TGTGCCAGCAGTGCAGACCTAGCGGAGGTATCCTACAATGAGCAGTTCTTC.

The chain has TRBV7-9 and TRBJ2-5, with a tentative D call TRBD1 (5 bases). The germline V gene encodes CDR1 SEHNR and CDR2 FQNEAQ (reference sequence). The V end lost 1 base, the J end lost 0 bases, and 6 bases lay between the germline ends. This CDR3 spans 14 amino acids. DNA of the CDR3: TGTGCCAGCAGCTTAGGACAGTACCAAGAGACCCAGTACTTC. It encodes CASSLGQYQETQYF.

The gene calls are TRBV7-8 and TRBJ1-1; 7 nucleotides match TRBD1. The CDR3 totals 17 residues. Per germline, CDR1 SGHVS and CDR2 FQNEAQ. V gave up 2 bases and J gave up 0 bases; unmatched junction bases: 9. CDR3 coding DNA: TGTGCCAGCAGCTTACACCCCACAGGGGACATGAACACTGAAGCTTTCTTT. It codes for CASSLHPTGDMNTEAFF.

This clone was detected only a few times. The chain recombines TRBV4-3 with TRBJ2-2; 12 bases align to TRBD2. Per germline, CDR1 LGHNA and CDR2 YSLEER. The junction had 7 bases not matched to a gene; V was cut back by 0 bases and J by 5 bases. The CDR3 has 18 amino acids. CDR3 amino acids: CASSQEVPTSGRTGELFF. CDR3 coding DNA: TGCGCCAGCAGCCAAGAAGTCCCGACTAGCGGGAGAACCGGGGAGCTGTTTTTT.

This chain links TRBV5-1 with TRBJ2-1; 7 nucleotides match TRBD2. The CDR3 is 16 amino acids. Germline V CDR1 and CDR2: SGHRS, YFSETQ. V shed 4 bases and J 8 bases; nucleotides not matched to a gene: 15. The chain's CDR3 is CASSPREAGKRDEQFF. Written as DNA, the CDR3 is TGCGCCAGCAGCCCCCGGGAGGCCGGAAAGCGCGATGAGCAGTTCTTC.

The chain combines TRBV6-5 with TRBJ1-1; 8 bases agree with TRBD1. The CDR3 is 13 residues long. J was trimmed by 11 bases and V by 6 bases; bases with no gene match: 11. Germline CDR1 is MNHEY and CDR2 is SVGAGI. The CDR3 DNA reads as TGTGCCAGCAGCCATCCCAGACAGGGGTGGGCTTTCTTT. Residues: CASSHPRQGWAFF.

V gene TRBV29-1 combines with J gene TRBJ2-2, with TRBD2 matching over 13 bases. V lost 6 bases and J lost 5; bases outside the gene matches: 9. From germline, CDR1 is SQVTM and CDR2 ANQGSEA. This CDR3 is 16 amino acids long. The CDR3 spells CSVFTSGREGTGELFF. The CDR3 nucleotides read TGCAGCGTCTTTACTAGCGGGAGGGAAGGGACCGGGGAGCTGTTTTTT.